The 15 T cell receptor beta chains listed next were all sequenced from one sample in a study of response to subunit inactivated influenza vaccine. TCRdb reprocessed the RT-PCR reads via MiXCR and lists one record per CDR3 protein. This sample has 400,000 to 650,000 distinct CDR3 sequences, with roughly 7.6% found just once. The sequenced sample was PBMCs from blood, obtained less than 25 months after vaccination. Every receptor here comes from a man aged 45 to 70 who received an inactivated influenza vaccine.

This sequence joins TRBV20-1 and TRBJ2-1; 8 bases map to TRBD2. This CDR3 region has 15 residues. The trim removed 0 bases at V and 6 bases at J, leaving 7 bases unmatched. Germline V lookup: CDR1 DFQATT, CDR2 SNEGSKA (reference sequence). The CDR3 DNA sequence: TGCAGTGCTAGAGACGCGGGACTAGGACCCAATGAGCAGTTCTTC. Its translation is CSARDAGLGPNEQFF.

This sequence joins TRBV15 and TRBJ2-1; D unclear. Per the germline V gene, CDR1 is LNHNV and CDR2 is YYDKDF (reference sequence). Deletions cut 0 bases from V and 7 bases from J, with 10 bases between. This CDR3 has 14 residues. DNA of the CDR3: TGTGCCACCAGCAGAGAACGGGTGGGAAATGAGCAGTTCTTC. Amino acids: CATSRERVGNEQFF.

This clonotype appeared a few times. The CDR3, as DNA: TGTGCCAGCAGCCCCCCCGGACAGGGTTTTTCCTACAATGAGCAGTTCTTC. This gives the protein CASSPPGQGFSYNEQFF. V is TRBV9 and J is TRBJ2-1; 8 positions match TRBD1. V lost 4 bases and J lost 1; bases outside the gene matches: 10. The CDR3 consists of 17 residues. CDR1 and CDR2 (germline): SGDLS, YYNGEE.

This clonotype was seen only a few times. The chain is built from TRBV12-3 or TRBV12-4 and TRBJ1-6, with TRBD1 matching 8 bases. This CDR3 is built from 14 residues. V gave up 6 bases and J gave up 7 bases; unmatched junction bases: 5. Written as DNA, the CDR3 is TGTGCCAGCAGACAGGGGGAAAGAAATTCACCCCTCCACTTT. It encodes CASRQGERNSPLHF.

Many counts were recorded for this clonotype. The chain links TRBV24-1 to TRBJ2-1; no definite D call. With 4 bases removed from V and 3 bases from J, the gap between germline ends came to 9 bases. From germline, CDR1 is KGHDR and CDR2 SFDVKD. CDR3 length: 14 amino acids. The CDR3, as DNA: TGTGCCACCAGTGAAGGGCCAGGCTACAATGAGCAGTTCTTC. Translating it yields CATSEGPGYNEQFF.

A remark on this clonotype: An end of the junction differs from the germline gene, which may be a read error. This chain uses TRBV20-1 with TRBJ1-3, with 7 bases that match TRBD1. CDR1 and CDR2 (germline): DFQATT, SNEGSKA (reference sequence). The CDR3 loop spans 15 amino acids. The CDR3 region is CSARDRVWFGNTIYF. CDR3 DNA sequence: TGCAGTGCCAGAGACAGGGTATGGTTCGGAAACACCATATATTTT.

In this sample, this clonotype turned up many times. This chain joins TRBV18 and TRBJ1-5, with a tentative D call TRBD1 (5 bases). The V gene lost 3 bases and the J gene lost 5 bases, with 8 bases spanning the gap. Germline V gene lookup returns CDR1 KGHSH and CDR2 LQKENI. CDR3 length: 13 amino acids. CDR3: CASSPDSHQPQHF. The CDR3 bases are TGTGCCAGCTCACCTGACAGCCATCAGCCCCAGCATTTT.

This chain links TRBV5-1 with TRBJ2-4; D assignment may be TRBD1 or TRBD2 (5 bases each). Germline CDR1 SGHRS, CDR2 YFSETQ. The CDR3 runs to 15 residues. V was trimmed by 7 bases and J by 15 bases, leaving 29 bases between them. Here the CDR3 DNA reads TGCGCCAGCTCATCTCAGGGCGAAGTAGCGCCCTCATGGTACTTC. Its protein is CASSSQGEVAPSWYF.

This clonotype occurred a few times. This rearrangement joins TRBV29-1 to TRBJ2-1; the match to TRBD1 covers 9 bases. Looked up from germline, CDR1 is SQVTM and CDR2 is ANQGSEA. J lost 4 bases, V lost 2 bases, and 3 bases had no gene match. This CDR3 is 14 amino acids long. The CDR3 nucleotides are TGCAGCGTTGAATTAGACAGGGGGTACAATGAGCAGTTCTTC. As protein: CSVELDRGYNEQFF.

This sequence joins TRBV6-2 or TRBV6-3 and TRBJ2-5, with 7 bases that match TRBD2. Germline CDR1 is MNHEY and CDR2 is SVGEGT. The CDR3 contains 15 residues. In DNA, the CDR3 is TGTGCAGCCAAGCCCATACGGGAGGTACAAGAGACCCAGTACTTC. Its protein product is CAAKPIREVQETQYF.

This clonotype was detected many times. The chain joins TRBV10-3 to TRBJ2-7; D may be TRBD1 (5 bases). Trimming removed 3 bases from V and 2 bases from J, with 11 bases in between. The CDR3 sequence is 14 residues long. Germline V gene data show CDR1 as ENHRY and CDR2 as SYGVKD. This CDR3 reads CAISEMGPTYEQYF. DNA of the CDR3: TGTGCCATCAGTGAAATGGGGCCAACCTACGAGCAGTACTTC.

The CDR3 DNA reads TGCAGTGCTACAAGGGCTGGCCCCTCTTACGAGCAGTACTTC. It translates to CSATRAGPSYEQYF. The chain couples TRBV20-1 to TRBJ2-7; no clear D. Looked up from germline, CDR1 is DFQATT and CDR2 is SNEGSKA (reference sequence). The CDR3 is 14 residues long. Trimming stripped 4 bases from V and 4 bases from J, with 17 bases between.

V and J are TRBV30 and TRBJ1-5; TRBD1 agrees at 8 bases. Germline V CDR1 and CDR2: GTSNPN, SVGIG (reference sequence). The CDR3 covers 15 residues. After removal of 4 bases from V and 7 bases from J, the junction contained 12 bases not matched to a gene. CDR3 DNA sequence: TGTGCCTGGACCCCTCCAGGGGGCGCGTGGCAGCCCCAGCATTTT. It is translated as CAWTPPGGAWQPQHF.

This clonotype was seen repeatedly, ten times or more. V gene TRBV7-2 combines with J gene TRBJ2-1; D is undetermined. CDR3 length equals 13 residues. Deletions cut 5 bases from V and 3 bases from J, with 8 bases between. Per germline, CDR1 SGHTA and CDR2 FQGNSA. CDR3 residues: CASSPANYNEQFF. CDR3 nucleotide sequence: TGTGCCAGCAGCCCAGCCAACTACAATGAGCAGTTCTTC.

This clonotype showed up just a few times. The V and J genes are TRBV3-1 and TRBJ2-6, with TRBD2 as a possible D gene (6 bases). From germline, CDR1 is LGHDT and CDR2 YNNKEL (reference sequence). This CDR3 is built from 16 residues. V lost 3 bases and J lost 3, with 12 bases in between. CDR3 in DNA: TGTGCCAGCAGCCAGGGGAGGTGGGGTGGGGCCAACGTCCTGACTTTC. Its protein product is CASSQGRWGGANVLTF.